This section outlines one TCR beta chain sequence together with its context. The data were taken from a study of blood T cell repertoires in COVID-19. Germline V gene sequence: CDR1 MDHEN, CDR2 SYDVKM. There are 17 residues in the CDR3. J was trimmed by 4 bases and V by 3 bases; bases with no gene match: 11. Authors' data handling: Reference gene primer amplification gave nucleated cell count estimates. Sequencing was performed with immunoSEQ multiplex PCR; in TCRdb, only in-frame clones are kept and a portion is missing. The V and J calls and clone size were taken over from that table, and D and trimming were inferred from the DNA. The repertoire consists of 150,000 to 200,000 clones, with around three quarters occurring once and the leading ten covering roughly 17%.

The sample comprised peripheral blood. The receptor was derived from a man aged 55 to 70 with active or convalescent COVID-19. The chain combines TRBV28 with TRBJ2-2; 7 bases are shared with TRBD1. The DNA of the CDR3 is TGTGCCAGCAGTTTCGGTTCGTCAGGGGGATCCACCGGGGAGCTGTTTTTT. Translated: CASSFGSSGGSTGELFF.